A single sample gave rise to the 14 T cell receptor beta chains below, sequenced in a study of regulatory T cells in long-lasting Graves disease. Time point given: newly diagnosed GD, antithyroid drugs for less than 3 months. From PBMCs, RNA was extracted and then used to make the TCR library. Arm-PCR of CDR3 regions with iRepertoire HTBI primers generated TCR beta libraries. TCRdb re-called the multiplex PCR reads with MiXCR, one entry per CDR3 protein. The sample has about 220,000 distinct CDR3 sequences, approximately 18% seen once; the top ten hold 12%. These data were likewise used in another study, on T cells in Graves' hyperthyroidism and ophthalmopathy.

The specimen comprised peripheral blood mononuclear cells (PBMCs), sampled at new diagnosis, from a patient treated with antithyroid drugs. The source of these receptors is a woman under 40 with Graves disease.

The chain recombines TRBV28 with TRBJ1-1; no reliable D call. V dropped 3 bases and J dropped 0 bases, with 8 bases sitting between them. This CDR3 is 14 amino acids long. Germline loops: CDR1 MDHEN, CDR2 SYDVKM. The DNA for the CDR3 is TGTGCCAGCAGTTTGGCCACACTGAACACTGAAGCTTTCTTT. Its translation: CASSLATLNTEAFF.

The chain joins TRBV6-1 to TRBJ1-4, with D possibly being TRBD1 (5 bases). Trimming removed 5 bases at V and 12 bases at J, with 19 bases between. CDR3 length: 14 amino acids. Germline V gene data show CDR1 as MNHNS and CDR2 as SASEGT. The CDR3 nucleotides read TGTGCCAGCAGTCTGGGGACGGGTAATGGACAACTGTTTTTT. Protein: CASSLGTGNGQLFF.

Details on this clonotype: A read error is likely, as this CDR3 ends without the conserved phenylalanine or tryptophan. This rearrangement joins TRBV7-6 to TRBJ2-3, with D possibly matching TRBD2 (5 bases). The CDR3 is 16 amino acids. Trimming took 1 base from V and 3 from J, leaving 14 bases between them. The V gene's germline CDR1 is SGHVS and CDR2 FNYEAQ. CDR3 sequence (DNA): TGTGCCAGCAGCTTAGGCGCGGACTCGAGTACAGATACGCAGTATCTT. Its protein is CASSLGADSSTDTQYL.

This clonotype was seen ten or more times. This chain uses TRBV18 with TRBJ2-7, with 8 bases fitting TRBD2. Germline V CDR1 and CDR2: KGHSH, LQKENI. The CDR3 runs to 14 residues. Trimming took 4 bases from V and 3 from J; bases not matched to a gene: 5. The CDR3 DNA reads TGTGCCAGCTCACGTTCCGGGACTAGCTACGAGCAGTACTTC. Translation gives CASSRSGTSYEQYF.

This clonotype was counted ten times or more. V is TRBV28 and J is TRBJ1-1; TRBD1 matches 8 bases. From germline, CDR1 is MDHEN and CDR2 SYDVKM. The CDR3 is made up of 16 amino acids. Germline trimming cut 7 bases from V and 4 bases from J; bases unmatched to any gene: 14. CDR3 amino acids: CASTERQGAGGTEAFF. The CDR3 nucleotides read TGTGCCAGCACCGAAAGGCAGGGGGCGGGAGGCACTGAAGCTTTCTTT. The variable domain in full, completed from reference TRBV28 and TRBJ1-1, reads DVKVTQSSRYLVKRTGEKVFLECVQDMDHENMFWYRQDPGLGLRLIYFSYDVKMKEKGDIPEGYSVSREKKERFSLILESASTNQTSMYLCASTERQGAGGTEAFFGQGTRLTVV.

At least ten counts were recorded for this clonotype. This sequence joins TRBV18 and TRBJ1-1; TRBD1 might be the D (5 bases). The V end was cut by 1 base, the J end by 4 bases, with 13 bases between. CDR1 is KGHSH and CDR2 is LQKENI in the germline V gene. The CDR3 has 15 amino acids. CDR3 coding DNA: TGTGCCAGCTCACCACAGGCAGGGTCGGGCACTGAAGCTTTCTTT. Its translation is CASSPQAGSGTEAFF.

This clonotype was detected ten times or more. This CDR3 is CASSSTGTSRNEQFF. CDR3 in DNA: TGTGCCAGCAGCTCCACCGGGACTAGTCGGAATGAGCAGTTCTTC. This sequence joins TRBV7-9 and TRBJ2-1; 8 nucleotides agree with TRBD2. Germline CDR1 SEHNR, CDR2 FQNEAQ (reference sequence). V lost 4 bases and J lost 7; bases outside the gene matches: 9. The CDR3 length is 15 residues.

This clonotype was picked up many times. In DNA form, the CDR3 reads TGTGCCAGCAGTTATGGCGGGGTAGGTCCCTACAATGAGCAGTTCTTC. This encodes CASSYGGVGPYNEQFF. The rearrangement joins TRBV28 to TRBJ2-1, with a tentative D call TRBD2 (6 bases). CDR1 MDHEN and CDR2 SYDVKM come from the germline V gene. The length of the CDR3 is 16 residues. Trimming shortened V by 4 bases and J by 2 bases, and 15 bases separated the two germline ends.

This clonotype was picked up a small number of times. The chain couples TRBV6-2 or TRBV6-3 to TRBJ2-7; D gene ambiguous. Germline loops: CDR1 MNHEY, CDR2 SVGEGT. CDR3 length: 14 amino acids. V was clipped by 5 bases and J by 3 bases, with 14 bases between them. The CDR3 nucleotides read TGTGCCAGCAGTCCGAGACAAGGGTACTACGAGCAGTACTTC. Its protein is CASSPRQGYYEQYF.

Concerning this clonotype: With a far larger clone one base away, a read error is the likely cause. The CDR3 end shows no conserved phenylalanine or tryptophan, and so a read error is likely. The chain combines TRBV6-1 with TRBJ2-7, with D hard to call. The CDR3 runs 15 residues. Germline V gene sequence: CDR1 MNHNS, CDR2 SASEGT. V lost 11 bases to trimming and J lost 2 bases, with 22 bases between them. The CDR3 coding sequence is TGTGCCTACACGCCTATCCAGGCAGAACCCTACGAGCAGTACCTC. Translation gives CAYTPIQAEPYEQYL.

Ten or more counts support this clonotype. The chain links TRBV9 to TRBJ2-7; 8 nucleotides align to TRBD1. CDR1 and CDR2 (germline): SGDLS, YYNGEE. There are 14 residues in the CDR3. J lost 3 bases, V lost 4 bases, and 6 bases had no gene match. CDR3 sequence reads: CASSPQTGVYEQYF. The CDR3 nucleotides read TGTGCCAGCAGCCCCCAGACAGGGGTCTACGAGCAGTACTTC.

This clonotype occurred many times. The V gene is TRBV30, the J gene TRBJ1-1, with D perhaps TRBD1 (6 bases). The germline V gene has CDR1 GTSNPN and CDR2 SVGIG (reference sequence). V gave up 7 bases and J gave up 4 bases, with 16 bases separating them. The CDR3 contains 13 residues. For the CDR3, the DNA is TGTGCCTTAGATAGACAGGAGGGCACTGAAGCTTTCTTT. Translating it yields CALDRQEGTEAFF.

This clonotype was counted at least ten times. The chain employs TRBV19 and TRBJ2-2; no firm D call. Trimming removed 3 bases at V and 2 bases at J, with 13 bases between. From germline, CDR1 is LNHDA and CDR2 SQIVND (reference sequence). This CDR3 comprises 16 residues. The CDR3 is CASSIPARRNTGELFF. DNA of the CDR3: TGTGCCAGTAGTATCCCGGCACGGCGTAACACCGGGGAGCTGTTTTTT.

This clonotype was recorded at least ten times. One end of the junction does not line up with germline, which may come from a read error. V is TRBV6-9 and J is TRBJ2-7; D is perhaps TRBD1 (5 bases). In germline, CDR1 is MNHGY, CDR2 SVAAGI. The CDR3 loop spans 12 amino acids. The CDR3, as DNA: TGTGCCAGCAGTTCACAGGCCTACGGGCAGTACTTC. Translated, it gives CASSSQAYGQYF.